The following is a T cell receptor (beta chain) sequence with its context. Its antigen is not known. Brentuximab vedotin exposure varied among the patients, all of whom had relapsed after autologous stem cell transplantation. Purification of CD4+ T cells from thawed PBMCs was performed via magnetic negative selection. Losses at the gene ends were 3 bases for V and 6 bases for J; bases not matched to a gene: 6. This CDR3 has 15 residues. The V gene's germline CDR1 is MNHNS and CDR2 SASEGT. The data stem from a study of PD-1 blockade in classical Hodgkin lymphoma. The study's findings and limits: Although disease activity or prior therapy may be involved, causes of the repertoire differences remain undefined.

Sequencing was performed with immunoSEQ multiplex PCR; in TCRdb, only in-frame clones are kept and a portion is missing. The sample records about 29,000 clones, about 85% being singletons. The input for sequencing was CD4+ T cells from blood, taken at baseline. This clonotype was sampled from a human donor with classical Hodgkin lymphoma. The J gene is TRBJ2-4, the V gene TRBV6-1; 9 bases are a match to TRBD2. CDR3 bases: TGTGCCAGCAGTGATATAGCGGGAGACCGAAACATTCAGTACTTC. It translates to CASSDIAGDRNIQYF.